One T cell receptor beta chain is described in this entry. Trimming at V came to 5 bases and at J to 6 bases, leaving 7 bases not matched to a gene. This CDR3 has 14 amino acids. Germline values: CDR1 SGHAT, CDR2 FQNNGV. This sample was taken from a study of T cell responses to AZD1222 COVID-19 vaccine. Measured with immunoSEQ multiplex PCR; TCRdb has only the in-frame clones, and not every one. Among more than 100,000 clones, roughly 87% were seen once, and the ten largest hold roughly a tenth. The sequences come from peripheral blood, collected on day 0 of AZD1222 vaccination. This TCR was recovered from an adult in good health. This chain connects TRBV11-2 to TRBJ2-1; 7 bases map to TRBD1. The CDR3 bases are TGTGCCAGCAGCCACAGGGGAAGGGGCAATGAGCAGTTCTTC. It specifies CASSHRGRGNEQFF.